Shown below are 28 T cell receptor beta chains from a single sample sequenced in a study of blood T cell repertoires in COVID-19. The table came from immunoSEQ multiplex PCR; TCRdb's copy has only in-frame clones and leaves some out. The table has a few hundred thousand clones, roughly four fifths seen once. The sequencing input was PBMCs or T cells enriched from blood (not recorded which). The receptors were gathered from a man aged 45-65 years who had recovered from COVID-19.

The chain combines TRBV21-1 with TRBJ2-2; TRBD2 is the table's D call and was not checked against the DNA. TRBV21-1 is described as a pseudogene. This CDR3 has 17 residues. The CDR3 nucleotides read TGTGCCAGCAGCAAACGAGCCGGGGGTGGGGACACCGGGGAGCTGTTTTTT. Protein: CASSKRAGGGDTGELFF.

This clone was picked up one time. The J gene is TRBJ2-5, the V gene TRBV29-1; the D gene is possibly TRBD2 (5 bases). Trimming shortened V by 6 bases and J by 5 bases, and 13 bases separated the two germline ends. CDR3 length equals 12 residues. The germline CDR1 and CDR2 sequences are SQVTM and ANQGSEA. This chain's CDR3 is CSVATRVETQYF. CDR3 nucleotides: TGCAGCGTGGCCACTAGGGTTGAGACCCAGTACTTC.

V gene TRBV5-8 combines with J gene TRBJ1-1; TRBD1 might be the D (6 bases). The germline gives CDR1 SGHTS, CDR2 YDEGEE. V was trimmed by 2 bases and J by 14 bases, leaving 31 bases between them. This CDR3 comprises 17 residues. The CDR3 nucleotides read TGTGCCAGCAGCTTTACGTTTGCCAAAATAGCGCGACAGGTTCCCTTCTTT. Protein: CASSFTFAKIARQVPFF.

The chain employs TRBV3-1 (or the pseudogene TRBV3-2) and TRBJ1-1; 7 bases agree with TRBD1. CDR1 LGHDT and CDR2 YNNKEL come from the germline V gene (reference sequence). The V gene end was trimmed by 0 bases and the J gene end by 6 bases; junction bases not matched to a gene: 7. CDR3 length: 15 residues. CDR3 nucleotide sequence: TGTGCCAGCAGCCAAGATGGGGTCAGGGGGGCTGAAGCTTTCTTT. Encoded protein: CASSQDGVRGAEAFF.

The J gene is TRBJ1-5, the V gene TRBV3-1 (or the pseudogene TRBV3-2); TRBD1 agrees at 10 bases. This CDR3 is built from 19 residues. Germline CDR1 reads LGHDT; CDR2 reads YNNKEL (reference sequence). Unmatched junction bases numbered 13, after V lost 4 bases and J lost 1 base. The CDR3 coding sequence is TGTGCCAGCAGCCTACTTGAGGACAGGGGGTTTCGGAGCAATCAGCCCCAGCATTTT. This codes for CASSLLEDRGFRSNQPQHF.

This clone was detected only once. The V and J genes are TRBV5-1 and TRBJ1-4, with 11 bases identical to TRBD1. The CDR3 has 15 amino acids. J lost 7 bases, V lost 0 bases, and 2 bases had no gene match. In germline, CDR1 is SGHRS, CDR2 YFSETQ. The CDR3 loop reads CASSLGDRGSEKLFF. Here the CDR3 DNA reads TGCGCCAGCAGCTTGGGGGACAGGGGGAGTGAAAAACTGTTTTTT. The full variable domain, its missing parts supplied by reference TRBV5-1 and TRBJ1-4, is KAGVTQTPRYLIKTRGQQVTLSCSPISGHRSVSWYQQTPGQGLQFLFEYFSETQRNKGNFPGRFSGRQFSNSRSEMNVSTLELGDSALYLCASSLGDRGSEKLFFGSGTQLSVL.

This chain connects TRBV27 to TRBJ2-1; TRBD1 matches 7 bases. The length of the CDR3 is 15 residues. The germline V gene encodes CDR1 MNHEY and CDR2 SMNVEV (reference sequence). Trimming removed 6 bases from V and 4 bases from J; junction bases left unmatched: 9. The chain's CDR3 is CASSQRGRIYNEQFF. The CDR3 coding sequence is TGTGCCAGCAGCCAAAGGGGGCGGATATACAATGAGCAGTTCTTC.

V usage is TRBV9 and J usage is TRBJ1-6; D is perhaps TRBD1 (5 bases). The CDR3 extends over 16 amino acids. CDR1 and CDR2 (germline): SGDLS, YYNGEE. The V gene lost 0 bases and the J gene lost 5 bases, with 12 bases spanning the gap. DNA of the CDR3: TGTGCCAGCAGCGTAGCTAAGACAGACGATAATTCACCCCTCCACTTT. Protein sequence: CASSVAKTDDNSPLHF.

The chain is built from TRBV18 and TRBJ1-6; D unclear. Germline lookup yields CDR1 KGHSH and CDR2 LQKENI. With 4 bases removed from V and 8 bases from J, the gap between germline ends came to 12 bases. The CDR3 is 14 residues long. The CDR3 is CASSQPPPDSPLHF. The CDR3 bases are TGTGCCAGCTCACAACCCCCTCCGGATTCACCCCTCCACTTT. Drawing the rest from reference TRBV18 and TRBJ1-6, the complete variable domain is NAGVMQNPRHLVRRRGQEARLRCSPMKGHSHVYWYRQLPEEGLKFMVYLQKENIIDESGMPKERFSAEFPKEGPSILRIQQVVRGDSAAYFCASSQPPPDSPLHFGNGTRLTVT.

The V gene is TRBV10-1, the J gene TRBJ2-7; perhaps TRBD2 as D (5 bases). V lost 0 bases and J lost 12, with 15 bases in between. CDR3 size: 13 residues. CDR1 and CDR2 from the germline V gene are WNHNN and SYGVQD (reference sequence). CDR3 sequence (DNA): TGCGCCAGCAGTGAGTCGACCGGACTCCCATCGTACTTC. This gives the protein CASSESTGLPSYF.

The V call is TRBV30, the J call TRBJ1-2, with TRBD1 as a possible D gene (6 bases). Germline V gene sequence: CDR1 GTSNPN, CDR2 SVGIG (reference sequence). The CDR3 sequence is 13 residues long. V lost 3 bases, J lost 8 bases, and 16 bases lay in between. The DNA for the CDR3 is TGTGCCTGGAGGGACAGCACAATGAGGGGCTACACCTTC. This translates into CAWRDSTMRGYTF.

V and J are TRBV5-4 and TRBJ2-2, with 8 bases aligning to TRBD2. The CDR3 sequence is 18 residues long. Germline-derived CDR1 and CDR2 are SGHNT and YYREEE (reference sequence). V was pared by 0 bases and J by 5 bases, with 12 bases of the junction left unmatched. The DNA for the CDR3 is TGTGCCAGCAGCTTGGGGGTCAGCGGGGGCCTTCGAACCGGGGAGCTGTTTTTT. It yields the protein CASSLGVSGGLRTGELFF.

In DNA form, the CDR3 reads TGTGCCAGCAGCCACCTCGGAGAGACCCAGTACTTC. As protein: CASSHLGETQYF. The chain carries TRBV3-1 (or the pseudogene TRBV3-2) and TRBJ2-5; no clear D gene. Germline V CDR1 and CDR2: LGHDT, YNNKEL (reference sequence). CDR3 size: 12 residues. The germline V and J ends were trimmed by 3 bases and 4 bases, with 6 bases remaining between them.

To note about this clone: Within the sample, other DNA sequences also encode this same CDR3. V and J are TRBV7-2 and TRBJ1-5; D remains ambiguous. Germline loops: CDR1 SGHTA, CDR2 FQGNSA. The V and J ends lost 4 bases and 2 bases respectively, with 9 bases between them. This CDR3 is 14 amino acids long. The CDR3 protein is CASSSRTGNQPQHF. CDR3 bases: TGTGCCAGCAGCTCGAGAACCGGCAATCAGCCCCAGCATTTT.

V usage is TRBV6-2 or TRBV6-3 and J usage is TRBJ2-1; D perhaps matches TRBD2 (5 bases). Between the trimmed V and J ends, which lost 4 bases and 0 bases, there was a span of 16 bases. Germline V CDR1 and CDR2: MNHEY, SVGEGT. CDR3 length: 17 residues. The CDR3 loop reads CASSFRAGVSSYNEQFF. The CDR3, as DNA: TGTGCCAGCAGTTTCCGGGCCGGGGTGAGCTCCTACAATGAGCAGTTCTTC.

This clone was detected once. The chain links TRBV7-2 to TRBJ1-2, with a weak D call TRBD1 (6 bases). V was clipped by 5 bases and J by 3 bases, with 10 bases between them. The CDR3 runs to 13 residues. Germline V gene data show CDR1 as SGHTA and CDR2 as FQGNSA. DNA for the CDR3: TGTGCCAGCAGCCAGGGGAGGGACTATGGCTACACCTTC. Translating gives CASSQGRDYGYTF.

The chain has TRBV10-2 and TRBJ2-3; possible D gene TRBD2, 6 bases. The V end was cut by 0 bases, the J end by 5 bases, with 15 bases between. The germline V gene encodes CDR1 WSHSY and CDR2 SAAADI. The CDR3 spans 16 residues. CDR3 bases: TGCGCCAGCAGTGAGTCCCGGGTCGGCGGGATAGATACGCAGTATTTT. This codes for CASSESRVGGIDTQYF.

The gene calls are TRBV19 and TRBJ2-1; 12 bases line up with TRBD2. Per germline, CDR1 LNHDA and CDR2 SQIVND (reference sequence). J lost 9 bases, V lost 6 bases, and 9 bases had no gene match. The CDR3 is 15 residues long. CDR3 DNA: TGTGCCAGTAGACTGACTAGCGGGAGCTTCGGTGAGCAGTTCTTC. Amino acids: CASRLTSGSFGEQFF.

CDR3: CASSQIQGNSYEQYF. For the CDR3, the DNA is TGTGCCAGCAGCCAAATCCAGGGAAACTCCTACGAGCAGTACTTC. V and J are TRBV14 and TRBJ2-7; a possible D gene is TRBD1 (5 bases). V was pared by 2 bases and J by 0 bases, with 11 bases between. CDR1 and CDR2 from the germline V gene are SGHDN and FVKESK. The CDR3 contains 15 residues.

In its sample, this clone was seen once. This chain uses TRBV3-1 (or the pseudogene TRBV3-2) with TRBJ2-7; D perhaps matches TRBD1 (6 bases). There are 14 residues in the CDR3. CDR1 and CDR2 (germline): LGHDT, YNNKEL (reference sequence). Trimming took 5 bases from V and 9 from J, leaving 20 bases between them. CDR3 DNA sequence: TGTGCCAGCAGCAATCGCCGGGACAAGGACGGGCAGTACTTC. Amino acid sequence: CASSNRRDKDGQYF.

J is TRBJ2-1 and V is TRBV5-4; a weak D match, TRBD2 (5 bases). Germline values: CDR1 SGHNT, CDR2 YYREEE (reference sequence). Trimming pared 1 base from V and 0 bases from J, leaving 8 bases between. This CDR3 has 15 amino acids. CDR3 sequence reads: CASSLSRASYNEQFF. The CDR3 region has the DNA TGTGCCAGCAGCTTGTCGCGGGCCTCCTACAATGAGCAGTTCTTC.

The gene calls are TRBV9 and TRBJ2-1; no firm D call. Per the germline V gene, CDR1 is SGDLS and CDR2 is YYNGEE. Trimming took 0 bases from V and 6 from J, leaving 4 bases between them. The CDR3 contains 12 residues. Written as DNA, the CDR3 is TGTGCCAGCAGCGTAGTCTCCAATGAGCAGTTCTTC. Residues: CASSVVSNEQFF.

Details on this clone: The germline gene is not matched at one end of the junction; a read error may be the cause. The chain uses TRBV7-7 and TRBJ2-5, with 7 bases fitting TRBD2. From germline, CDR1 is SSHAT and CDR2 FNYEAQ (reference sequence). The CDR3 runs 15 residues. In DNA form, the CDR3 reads TGTGCTAGCAGCTCGGCGGGACTAAGACAAGAGACCCAGTACTTC. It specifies CASSSAGLRQETQYF.

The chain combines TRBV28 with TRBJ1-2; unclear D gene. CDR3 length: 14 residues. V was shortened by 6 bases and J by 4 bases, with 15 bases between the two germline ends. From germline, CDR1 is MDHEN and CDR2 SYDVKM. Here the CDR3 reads CASRQSSRPYGYTF. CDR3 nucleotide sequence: TGTGCCAGCAGGCAGTCATCCAGGCCCTATGGCTACACCTTC.

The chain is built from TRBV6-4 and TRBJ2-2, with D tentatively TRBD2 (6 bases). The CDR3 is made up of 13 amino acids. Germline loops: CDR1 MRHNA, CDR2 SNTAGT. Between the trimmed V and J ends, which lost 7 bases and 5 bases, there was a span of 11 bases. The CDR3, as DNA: TGTGCCAGCATGGGGGGAGGTACCGGGGAGCTGTTTTTT. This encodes CASMGGGTGELFF.

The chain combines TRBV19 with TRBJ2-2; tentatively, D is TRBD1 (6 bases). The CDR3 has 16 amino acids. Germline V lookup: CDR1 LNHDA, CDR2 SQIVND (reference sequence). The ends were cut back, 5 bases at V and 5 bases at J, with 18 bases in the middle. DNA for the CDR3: TGTGCCAGTAGTCCAAGGACAGTCTCAGGGACCGGGGAGCTGTTTTTT. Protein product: CASSPRTVSGTGELFF.

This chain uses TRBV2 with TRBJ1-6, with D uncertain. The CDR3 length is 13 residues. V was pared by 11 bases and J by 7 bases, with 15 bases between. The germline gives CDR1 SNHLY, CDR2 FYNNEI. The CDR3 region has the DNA TGTGCCTCCGGGCGGGGAGGGAATTCACCCCTCCACTTT. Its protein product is CASGRGGNSPLHF.

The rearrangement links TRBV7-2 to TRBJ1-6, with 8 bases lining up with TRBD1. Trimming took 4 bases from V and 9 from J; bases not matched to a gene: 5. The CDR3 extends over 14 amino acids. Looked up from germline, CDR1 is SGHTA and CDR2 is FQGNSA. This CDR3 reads CASSSQTGASPLHF. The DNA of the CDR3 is TGTGCCAGCAGCTCGCAGACAGGGGCTTCACCCCTCCACTTT.